The next 3 T cell receptor beta chains were all read from a single sample in a study of blood T cell repertoires in COVID-19. Assay used: immunoSEQ multiplex PCR; TCRdb lists only in-frame clones, some missing. This sample has 97,000 or so clones; 70% to 90% occur once, and the top ten carry about 4%. Material for sequencing was peripheral blood. Receptors originate from a man aged 55 to 70 with acute or convalescent COVID-19.

The chain links TRBV18 to TRBJ1-4, with 8 bases fitting TRBD1. After removal of 3 bases from V and 8 bases from J, the junction contained 8 bases not matched to a gene. CDR1 is KGHSH, CDR2 LQKENI, per germline. The CDR3 sequence is 15 residues long. The CDR3 bases are TGTGCCAGCTCACCGGGGATACAGGGGGAGGAAAAACTGTTTTTT. It codes for CASSPGIQGEEKLFF.

The chain has TRBV28 and TRBJ1-2; 8 positions agree with TRBD1. The junction had 5 bases not matched to a gene; V was cut back by 11 bases and J by 3 bases. This CDR3 is 12 amino acids long. Per germline, CDR1 MDHEN and CDR2 SYDVKM. The CDR3 DNA follows: TGTGCCGGACAGGGAGGAGACTATGGCTACACCTTC. It specifies CAGQGGDYGYTF.

This clone was counted a few times. Other DNA variants within this sample encode the same CDR3. The rearrangement links TRBV6-4 to TRBJ1-1; D possibly corresponds to TRBD1 (5 bases). The V end was cut by 0 bases, the J end by 4 bases, with 9 bases between. The CDR3 covers 14 residues. Per germline, CDR1 MRHNA and CDR2 SNTAGT. The CDR3 spells CASSDSSRGTEAFF. The CDR3 DNA reads as TGTGCCAGCAGTGACTCTAGTAGGGGCACTGAAGCTTTCTTT.